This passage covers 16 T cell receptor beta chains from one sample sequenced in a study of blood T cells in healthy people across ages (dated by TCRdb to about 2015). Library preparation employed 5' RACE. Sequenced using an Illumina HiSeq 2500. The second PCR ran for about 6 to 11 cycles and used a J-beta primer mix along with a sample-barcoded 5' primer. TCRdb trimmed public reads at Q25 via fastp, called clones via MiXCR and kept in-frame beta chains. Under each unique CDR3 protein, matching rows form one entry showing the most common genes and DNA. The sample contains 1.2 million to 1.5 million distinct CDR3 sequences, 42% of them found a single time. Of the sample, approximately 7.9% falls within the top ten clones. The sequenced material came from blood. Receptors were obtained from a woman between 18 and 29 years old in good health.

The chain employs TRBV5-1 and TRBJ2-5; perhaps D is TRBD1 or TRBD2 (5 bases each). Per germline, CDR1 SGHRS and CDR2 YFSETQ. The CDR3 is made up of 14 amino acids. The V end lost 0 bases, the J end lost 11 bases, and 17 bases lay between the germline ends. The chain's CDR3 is CASSLGGSVDEQYF. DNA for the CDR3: TGCGCCAGCAGCTTGGGGGGGTCTGTGGATGAGCAGTACTTC.

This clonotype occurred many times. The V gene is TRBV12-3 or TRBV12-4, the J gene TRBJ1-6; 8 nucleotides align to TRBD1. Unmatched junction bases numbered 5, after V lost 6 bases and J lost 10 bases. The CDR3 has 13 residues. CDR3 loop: CASRRQGTSPLHF. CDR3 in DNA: TGTGCCAGCAGGAGACAGGGGACCTCACCCCTCCACTTT.

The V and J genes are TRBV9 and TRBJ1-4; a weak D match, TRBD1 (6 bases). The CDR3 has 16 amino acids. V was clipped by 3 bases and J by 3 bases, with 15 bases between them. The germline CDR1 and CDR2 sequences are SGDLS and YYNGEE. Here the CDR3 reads CASSEQGAVANEKLFF. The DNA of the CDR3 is TGTGCCAGCAGCGAACAGGGTGCCGTGGCTAATGAAAAACTGTTTTTT.

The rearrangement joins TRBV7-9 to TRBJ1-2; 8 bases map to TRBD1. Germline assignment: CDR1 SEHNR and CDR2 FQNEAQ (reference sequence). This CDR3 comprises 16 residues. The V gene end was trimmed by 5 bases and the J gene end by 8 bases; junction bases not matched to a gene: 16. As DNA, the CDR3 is TGTGCCAGCAGCCAACCCGGGCCCAGGGGGCTGGGGGGCTACACCTTC. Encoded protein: CASSQPGPRGLGGYTF.

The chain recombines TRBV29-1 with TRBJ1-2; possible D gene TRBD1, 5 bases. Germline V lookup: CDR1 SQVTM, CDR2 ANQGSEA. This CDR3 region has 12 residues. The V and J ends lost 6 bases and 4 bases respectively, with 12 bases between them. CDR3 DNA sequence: TGCAGCGTCGCGAGGGACGGCTATGGCTACACCTTC. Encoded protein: CSVARDGYGYTF.

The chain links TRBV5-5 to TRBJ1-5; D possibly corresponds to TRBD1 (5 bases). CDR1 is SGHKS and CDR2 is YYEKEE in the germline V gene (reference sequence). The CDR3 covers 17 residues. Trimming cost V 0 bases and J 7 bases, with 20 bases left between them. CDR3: CASSLGQWGKGGQPQHF. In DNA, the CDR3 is TGTGCCAGCAGCTTGGGCCAGTGGGGGAAGGGAGGACAGCCCCAGCATTTT.

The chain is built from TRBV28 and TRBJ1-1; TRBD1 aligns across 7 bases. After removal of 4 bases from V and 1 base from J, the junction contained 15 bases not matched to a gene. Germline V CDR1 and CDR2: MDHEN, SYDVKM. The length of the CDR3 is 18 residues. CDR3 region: CASSSTRQGGGRNTEAFF. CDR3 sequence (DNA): TGTGCCAGCAGTTCAACGAGACAGGGTGGAGGTAGGAACACTGAAGCTTTCTTT.

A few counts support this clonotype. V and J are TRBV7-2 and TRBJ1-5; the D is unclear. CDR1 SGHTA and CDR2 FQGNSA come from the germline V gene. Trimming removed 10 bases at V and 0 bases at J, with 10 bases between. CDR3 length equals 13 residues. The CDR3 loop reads CATSGVSNQPQHF. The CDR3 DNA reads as TGTGCCACTAGTGGGGTTAGCAATCAGCCCCAGCATTTT.

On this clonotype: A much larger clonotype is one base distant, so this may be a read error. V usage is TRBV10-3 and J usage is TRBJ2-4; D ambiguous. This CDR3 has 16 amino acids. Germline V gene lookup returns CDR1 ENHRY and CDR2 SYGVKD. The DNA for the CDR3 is TGTGCCATCAGTGACCCCCCGGTCGGAGCCAAAAACAGTCAGTACTTC. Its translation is CAISDPPVGAKNSQYF.

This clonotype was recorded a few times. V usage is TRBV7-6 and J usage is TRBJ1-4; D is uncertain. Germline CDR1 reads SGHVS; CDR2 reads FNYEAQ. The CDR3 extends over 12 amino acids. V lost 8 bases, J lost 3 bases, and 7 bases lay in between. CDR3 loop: CASSGPNEKLFF. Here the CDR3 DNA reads TGTGCCAGCTCCGGCCCTAATGAAAAACTGTTTTTT. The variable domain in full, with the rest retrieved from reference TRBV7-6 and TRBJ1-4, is GAGVSQSPRYKVTKRGQDVALRCDPISGHVSLYWYRQALGQGPEFLTYFNYEAQQDKSGLPNDRFSAERPEGSISTLTIQRTEQRDSAMYRCASSGPNEKLFFGSGTQLSVL.

CDR3 nucleotides: TGTGCCAGCAGCTTAGAGCTGGGTTTAACGAGGGAAAAACTGTTTTTT. This sequence encodes CASSLELGLTREKLFF. The chain combines TRBV11-2 with TRBJ1-4; unclear D gene. Trimming took 0 bases from V and 8 from J, leaving 16 bases between them. From germline, CDR1 is SGHAT and CDR2 FQNNGV. There are 16 residues in the CDR3.

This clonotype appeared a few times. The CDR3: CASSFGGLANTYEQYF. Written as DNA, the CDR3 is TGTGCCAGCAGTTTTGGGGGACTAGCGAACACCTACGAGCAGTACTTC. This chain joins TRBV27 and TRBJ2-4; the match to TRBD2 covers 10 bases. TRBJ2-7 matches the DNA end more closely, so the J call is doubtful. The germline V gene has CDR1 MNHEY and CDR2 SMNVEV (reference sequence). This CDR3 has 16 residues.

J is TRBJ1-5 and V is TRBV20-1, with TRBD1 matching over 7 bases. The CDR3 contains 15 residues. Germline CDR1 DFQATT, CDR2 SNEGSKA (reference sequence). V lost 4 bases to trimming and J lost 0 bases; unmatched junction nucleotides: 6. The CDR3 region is CSATRTGNSNQPQHF. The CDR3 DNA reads TGCAGTGCTACACGGACAGGTAATAGCAATCAGCCCCAGCATTTT.

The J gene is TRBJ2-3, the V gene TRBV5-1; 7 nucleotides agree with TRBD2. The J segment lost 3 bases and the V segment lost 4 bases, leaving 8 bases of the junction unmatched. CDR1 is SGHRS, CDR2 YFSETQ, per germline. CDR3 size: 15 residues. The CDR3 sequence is CASSGGVHGTDTQYF. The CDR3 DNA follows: TGCGCCAGCAGCGGGGGGGTCCACGGGACAGATACGCAGTATTTT. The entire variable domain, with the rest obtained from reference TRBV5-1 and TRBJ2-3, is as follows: KAGVTQTPRYLIKTRGQQVTLSCSPISGHRSVSWYQQTPGQGLQFLFEYFSETQRNKGNFPGRFSGRQFSNSRSEMNVSTLELGDSALYLCASSGGVHGTDTQYFGPGTRLTVL.

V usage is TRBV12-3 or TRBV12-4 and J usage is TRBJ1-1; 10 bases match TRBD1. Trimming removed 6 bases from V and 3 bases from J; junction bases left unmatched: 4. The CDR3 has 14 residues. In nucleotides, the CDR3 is TGTGCCAGCAGGAGACAGGGGGCAGACACTGAAGCTTTCTTT. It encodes CASRRQGADTEAFF.

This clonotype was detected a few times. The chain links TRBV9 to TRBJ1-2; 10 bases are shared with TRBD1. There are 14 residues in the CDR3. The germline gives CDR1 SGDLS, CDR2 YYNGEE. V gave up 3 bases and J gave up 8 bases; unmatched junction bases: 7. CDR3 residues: CASSAGTGAEGYTF. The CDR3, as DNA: TGTGCCAGCAGCGCCGGGACAGGGGCTGAAGGCTACACCTTC.